The clone carrying this T cell receptor (beta chain) was recorded many times. Its antigen is not known. In TCRdb, the 5' RACE reads were re-called with MiXCR into one record per CDR3 protein. Found here are 250,000 to 300,000 distinct CDR3 sequences, 15% to 20% of them singletons; the top ten hold around 30%. The sample comes from a study of CD8 T cells in ankylosing spondylitis. Study-wide findings and caveats: Seemingly distinctive of ankylosing spondylitis blood was a TCR beta motif formed by eight highly homologous variants. Earlier literature documents some of the motif variants in reactive arthritis synovial fluid and blood. Researchers reportedly found disease-linked clones significantly enriched in matched ankylosing spondylitis synovial fluid.

This TCR came from a male donor with ankylosing spondylitis or in good health (not recorded which). Sequencing used blood, either unsorted or a sorted T cell fraction (not recorded which).

The CDR3 reads CASSHGDSKNTEAFF. The CDR3 bases are TGCGCCAGCAGCCACGGGGACAGCAAAAACACTGAAGCTTTCTTT. V usage is TRBV5-1 and J usage is TRBJ1-1; 7 nucleotides agree with TRBD1. Trimming at V came to 4 bases and at J to 2 bases, leaving 8 bases not matched to a gene. The CDR3 spans 15 residues. CDR1 and CDR2 (germline): SGHRS, YFSETQ.